Listed here are 30 T cell receptor beta chains from one sample, sequenced in a study of cytomegalovirus exposure and HLA in healthy donors. Primers included in the PCR were 60 Vbeta and 13 Jbeta primers. Some clones are missing from TCRdb's copy, which holds only in-frame ones; the method was immunoSEQ multiplex PCR. The sample lists roughly 150,000 clones; about 70% were seen once. The sample was PBMCs. These receptors originate from a man aged 25 to 45 in good health and CMV-seropositive.

The gene calls are TRBV5-1 and TRBJ2-3; 7 bases line up with TRBD2. Germline V gene sequence: CDR1 SGHRS, CDR2 YFSETQ. This CDR3 contains 16 residues. V was clipped by 5 bases and J by 0 bases; unmatched bases: 9. The CDR3 here is CASSRPSSGSTDTQYF. CDR3 coding DNA: TGCGCCAGCAGTCGACCCAGTAGCGGGAGCACAGATACGCAGTATTTT.

V usage is TRBV7-6 and J usage is TRBJ2-2; 8 bases map to TRBD2. Per the germline V gene, CDR1 is SGHVS and CDR2 is FNYEAQ. With V trimmed by 4 bases and J by 1 base, 5 bases remained unmatched. CDR3 length equals 16 residues. CDR3 sequence: CASSSQSGGNTGELFF. CDR3 sequence (DNA): TGTGCCAGCAGCTCACAAAGCGGGGGGAACACCGGGGAGCTGTTTTTT.

The chain is built from TRBV9 and TRBJ1-1; no clear D. This CDR3 comprises 14 residues. The V end lost 0 bases, the J end lost 1 base, and 7 bases lay between the germline ends. Germline CDR1 is SGDLS and CDR2 is YYNGEE. As DNA, the CDR3 is TGTGCCAGCAGCGTAGCGCAGTCGAACACTGAAGCTTTCTTT. As protein: CASSVAQSNTEAFF.

The V and J genes are TRBV4-1 and TRBJ1-1, with 8 bases matching TRBD1. The trim removed 4 bases at V and 5 bases at J, leaving 9 bases unmatched. Germline V gene data show CDR1 as MGHRA and CDR2 as YSYEKL. The CDR3 has 15 amino acids. The CDR3 region is CASSRRDRSVTEAFF. The CDR3 DNA is TGCGCCAGCAGCCGTCGGGACAGGTCTGTTACTGAAGCTTTCTTT.

This chain links TRBV11-2 with TRBJ2-2, with TRBD2 matching over 10 bases. CDR3 size: 15 residues. J gave up 3 bases and V 3 bases, and 1 base lay outside the gene matches. Germline V gene lookup returns CDR1 SGHAT and CDR2 FQNNGV. The chain's CDR3 is CASSFLAGDTGELFF. The CDR3 DNA reads as TGTGCCAGCAGCTTCCTAGCGGGGGACACCGGGGAGCTGTTTTTT. Together with reference TRBV11-2 and TRBJ2-2, the CDR3 gives the full variable domain: EAGVAQSPRYKIIEKRQSVAFWCNPISGHATLYWYQQILGQGPKLLIQFQNNGVVDDSQLPKDRFSAERLKGVDSTLKIQPAKLEDSAVYLCASSFLAGDTGELFFGEGSRLTVL.

The J gene is TRBJ2-5, the V gene TRBV19, with 9 bases matching TRBD1. The V gene end was trimmed by 4 bases and the J gene end by 4 bases; junction bases not matched to a gene: 10. Germline values: CDR1 LNHDA, CDR2 SQIVND (reference sequence). CDR3 size: 16 residues. The CDR3: CASSTGQGVALETQYF. CDR3 DNA: TGTGCCAGTAGTACGGGACAGGGCGTGGCTCTAGAGACCCAGTACTTC.

The chain couples TRBV4-1 to TRBJ2-7; perhaps TRBD1 as D (5 bases). The CDR3 runs 15 residues. V was cut by 1 base and J by 4 bases, with 14 bases left in between. CDR1 is MGHRA and CDR2 is YSYEKL in the germline V gene. CDR3 in amino acids: CASSQGAGHIYEQYF. The CDR3 region has the DNA TGCGCCAGCAGCCAAGGGGCAGGACACATATACGAGCAGTACTTC.

A single count supports this clone. This chain uses TRBV28 with TRBJ2-4; possible D gene TRBD1, 5 bases. From germline, CDR1 is MDHEN and CDR2 SYDVKM. The CDR3 consists of 15 residues. V was trimmed by 3 bases and J by 5 bases, leaving 14 bases between them. The CDR3 DNA sequence: TGTGCCAGCAGTTTTCAGGGCCCTTCCGAAAACATTCAGTACTTC. Protein: CASSFQGPSENIQYF.

The chain is built from TRBV12-5 and TRBJ2-7; 10 nucleotides align to TRBD1. V lost 0 bases to trimming and J lost 2 bases; unmatched junction nucleotides: 10. The germline CDR1 and CDR2 sequences are LGHNT and FRNRAP. CDR3 length: 18 amino acids. The CDR3: CASGLVLSVDRGTYEQYF. Written as DNA, the CDR3 is TGTGCTAGTGGTTTGGTACTATCTGTGGACAGGGGGACCTACGAGCAGTACTTC.

V and J are TRBV9 and TRBJ2-1, with D tentatively TRBD2 (6 bases). CDR1 is SGDLS, CDR2 YYNGEE, per germline. V gave up 5 bases and J gave up 7 bases, with 22 bases separating them. This CDR3 is 16 amino acids long. CDR3 in amino acids: CASSPGGDSAFNEQFF. CDR3 DNA: TGTGCCAGCAGTCCCGGCGGGGACTCCGCCTTTAATGAGCAGTTCTTC.

This chain links TRBV9 with TRBJ1-4; D remains ambiguous. Germline V CDR1 and CDR2: SGDLS, YYNGEE. This CDR3 has 17 amino acids. The V end lost 5 bases, the J end lost 1 base, and 18 bases lay between the germline ends. For the CDR3, the DNA is TGTGCCAGCAGTAATTATCGCGGGAGTGGAACTAATGAAAAACTGTTTTTT. This encodes CASSNYRGSGTNEKLFF.

V usage is TRBV7-2 and J usage is TRBJ1-2, with D possibly being TRBD1 (6 bases). V shed 5 bases and J shed 5 bases, with 15 bases lying between them. Germline lookup yields CDR1 SGHTA and CDR2 FQGNSA. The CDR3 is 14 residues long. CDR3 residues: CASSLVGGEYGYTF. In DNA, the CDR3 is TGTGCCAGCAGCCTCGTTGGGGGCGAGTATGGCTACACCTTC.

The V gene is TRBV27, the J gene TRBJ2-1; 9 bases align to TRBD2. CDR1 MNHEY and CDR2 SMNVEV come from the germline V gene (reference sequence). The CDR3 spans 15 residues. The ends lost 7 bases at V and 6 bases at J; junction bases unmatched: 10. CDR3 sequence: CASTRGGGRGNEQFF. CDR3 coding DNA: TGTGCCAGCACCCGCGGGGGGGGAAGGGGCAATGAGCAGTTCTTC.

J is TRBJ2-2 and V is TRBV2; TRBD2 might be the D (5 bases). This CDR3 comprises 13 residues. The germline V and J ends were trimmed by 8 bases and 6 bases, with 13 bases remaining between them. CDR1 is SNHLY, CDR2 FYNNEI, per germline. The CDR3 region is CASGTSRAGELFF. CDR3 coding DNA: TGTGCCAGCGGTACTTCGCGGGCCGGGGAGCTGTTTTTT.

This chain uses TRBV6-5 with TRBJ2-7; possible D gene TRBD2, 7 bases. V dropped 0 bases and J dropped 4 bases, with 13 bases sitting between them. CDR1 and CDR2 (germline): MNHEY, SVGAGI. The CDR3 loop spans 15 amino acids. CDR3 DNA sequence: TGTGCCAGCAGTTACTCACCGGAGGGGGGGTACGAGCAGTACTTC. Its translation is CASSYSPEGGYEQYF.

The J gene is TRBJ1-1, the V gene TRBV15, with TRBD1 as a possible D gene (6 bases). CDR1 LNHNV and CDR2 YYDKDF come from the germline V gene (reference sequence). V lost 1 base and J lost 5, with 8 bases in between. CDR3 length: 13 amino acids. This CDR3 is CATSRGTGTEAFF. In nucleotides, the CDR3 is TGTGCCACCAGCAGAGGAACAGGGACTGAAGCTTTCTTT.

J is TRBJ2-3 and V is TRBV10-2; TRBD1 matches at 7 bases. V trimming: 8 bases; J trimming: 8 bases; junction bases outside the gene matches: 19. Germline V lookup: CDR1 WSHSY, CDR2 SAAADI. This CDR3 is built from 16 residues. The CDR3 is CASSYQGQLFTGTQYF. The DNA for the CDR3 is TGCGCCAGCTCCTACCAGGGACAGCTATTCACGGGTACGCAGTATTTT.

This rearrangement joins TRBV5-1 to TRBJ2-1, with TRBD2 matching over 7 bases. The CDR3 contains 15 residues. From germline, CDR1 is SGHRS and CDR2 YFSETQ. Losses at the gene ends were 0 bases for V and 1 base for J; bases not matched to a gene: 1. This CDR3 reads CASSLGTRSYNEQFF. In nucleotides, the CDR3 is TGCGCCAGCAGCTTGGGGACTAGATCCTACAATGAGCAGTTCTTC.

The rearrangement links TRBV27 to TRBJ2-1; possibly TRBD2 for D (5 bases). The CDR3 totals 14 residues. From germline, CDR1 is MNHEY and CDR2 SMNVEV (reference sequence). V lost 0 bases, J lost 7 bases, and 10 bases lay in between. The CDR3 loop reads CASSLSDSLNEQFF. For the CDR3, the DNA is TGTGCCAGCAGTTTATCGGACTCTCTTAATGAGCAGTTCTTC.

This chain joins TRBV6-1 and TRBJ1-2, with a tentative D call TRBD1 (6 bases). Trimming stripped 1 base from V and 3 bases from J, with 9 bases between. CDR1 is MNHNS, CDR2 SASEGT, per germline. The CDR3 extends over 14 amino acids. CDR3 protein: CASSEDRADYGYTF. CDR3 DNA: TGTGCCAGCAGTGAAGACAGGGCAGACTATGGCTACACCTTC.

V usage is TRBV5-1 and J usage is TRBJ1-1, with 8 bases that match TRBD1. Germline CDR1 reads SGHRS; CDR2 reads YFSETQ. The CDR3 sequence is 13 residues long. J gave up 6 bases and V 4 bases, and 5 bases lay outside the gene matches. The CDR3 loop reads CASSRDRGAEAFF. The CDR3, as DNA: TGCGCCAGCAGCCGAGACAGGGGTGCTGAAGCTTTCTTT.

The V call is TRBV2, the J call TRBJ2-5; 7 nucleotides align to TRBD1. V shed 1 base and J 3 bases; nucleotides not matched to a gene: 2. CDR1 is SNHLY and CDR2 is FYNNEI in the germline V gene. The CDR3 loop spans 14 amino acids. CDR3 nucleotide sequence: TGTGCCAGCAGTGAAGATGGGACAGAAGAGACCCAGTACTTC. It yields the protein CASSEDGTEETQYF. The variable domain in full, with the rest retrieved from reference TRBV2 and TRBJ2-5, is EPEVTQTPSHQVTQMGQEVILRCVPISNHLYFYWYRQILGQKVEFLVSFYNNEISEKSEIFDDQFSVERPDGSNFTLKIRSTKLEDSAMYFCASSEDGTEETQYFGPGTRLLVL.

This rearrangement joins TRBV10-3 to TRBJ1-2; D possibly corresponds to TRBD1 (5 bases). The V gene lost 2 bases and the J gene lost 7 bases, with 14 bases spanning the gap. Germline assignment: CDR1 ENHRY and CDR2 SYGVKD. The CDR3 consists of 14 residues. The DNA for the CDR3 is TGTGCCATCAGTGAGCAGAGGGGCGGGGGTGGCTACACCTTC. This codes for CAISEQRGGGGYTF.

This clone appeared a few times. J is TRBJ2-7 and V is TRBV5-6; 7 bases fit TRBD2. With 3 bases clipped from V and 5 bases from J, the junction kept 20 bases outside the gene matches. The germline gives CDR1 SGHDT, CDR2 YYEEEE. The CDR3 length is 18 residues. In DNA, the CDR3 is TGTGCCAGCAGCTCCAGGACGGGCCGGCGGGAGTCCCCCCACGAGCAGTACTTC. This encodes CASSSRTGRRESPHEQYF.

The V gene is TRBV19, the J gene TRBJ1-4; 8 bases are shared with TRBD1. Trimming cost V 6 bases and J 6 bases; bases outside gene matches: 3. The CDR3 sequence is 13 residues long. Germline loops: CDR1 LNHDA, CDR2 SQIVND (reference sequence). CDR3 sequence (DNA): TGTGCCAGTAGCCCGACAGGGGATGAAAAACTGTTTTTT. This translates into CASSPTGDEKLFF.

This chain connects TRBV7-9 to TRBJ2-5, with D possibly being TRBD2 (5 bases). Germline assignment: CDR1 SEHNR and CDR2 FQNEAQ (reference sequence). The length of the CDR3 is 14 residues. V lost 1 base and J 7 bases, leaving 13 bases between the germline ends. Written as DNA, the CDR3 is TGTGCCAGCAGCTTAGGGGAGTCCTTCTGGACCCAGTACTTC. It specifies CASSLGESFWTQYF.

V and J are TRBV27 and TRBJ1-1; D not resolved. The V end was cut by 1 base, the J end by 1 base, with 10 bases between. The CDR3 is 15 amino acids. Per germline, CDR1 MNHEY and CDR2 SMNVEV (reference sequence). The CDR3 reads CASSLLGRSNTEAFF. In nucleotides, the CDR3 is TGTGCCAGCAGTTTATTAGGCAGGTCGAACACTGAAGCTTTCTTT.

The chain joins TRBV5-1 to TRBJ2-6, with TRBD1 identical over 8 bases. Germline CDR1 reads SGHRS; CDR2 reads YFSETQ. The CDR3 extends over 19 amino acids. Trimming removed 2 bases from V and 0 bases from J; junction bases left unmatched: 10. The CDR3 spells CASSFGRQGANSGANVLTF. The CDR3 bases are TGCGCCAGCAGCTTTGGTAGGCAGGGGGCAAACTCTGGGGCCAACGTCCTGACTTTC.

V gene TRBV21-1 combines with J gene TRBJ1-3. TRBV21-1 is a pseudogene segment. CDR3 length equals 13 residues. The CDR3 DNA reads TGTGCCAGCGTACGAGTGGCTGGAAACACCATATATTTT. Residues: CASVRVAGNTIYF.

Here the CDR3 reads CASSVDRDYEDEQFF. As DNA, the CDR3 is TGTGCCAGCAGTGTAGACCGGGACTATGAGGATGAGCAGTTCTTC. This sequence joins TRBV25-1 and TRBJ2-1; 7 bases are a match to TRBD2. This CDR3 has 15 amino acids. V was pared by 4 bases and J by 8 bases, with 11 bases of the junction left unmatched. Germline CDR1 is MGHDK and CDR2 is SYGVNS.